Shown below are 8 T cell receptor beta chains from a single sample sequenced in a study of CD8 T cells in Susac syndrome. RNA totalling about 0.45 to 1 ug underwent reverse transcription with random hexamers. MiXCR, run by TCRdb on the immunoSEQ multiplex PCR reads, gives a single entry per CDR3 protein. Among more than 150,000 distinct CDR3 sequences listed, roughly 94% were seen once. What was sequenced was CD8+ T cells from PBMCs. The source of these receptors is a human donor with Susac syndrome.

This clonotype was observed a single time. CDR3 DNA: TGTGCCAGCAGCCAATTACTCGGGGGAGACACTGAAGCTTTCTTT. Encoded protein: CASSQLLGGDTEAFF. The rearrangement links TRBV3-1 to TRBJ1-1, with a weak D call TRBD1 (5 bases). V lost 2 bases to trimming and J lost 3 bases, with 13 bases between them. The CDR3 contains 15 residues. Looked up from germline, CDR1 is LGHDT and CDR2 is YNNKEL (reference sequence).

This clonotype was seen a single time. V gene TRBV18 combines with J gene TRBJ1-1, with TRBD1 identical over 7 bases. From germline, CDR1 is KGHSH and CDR2 LQKENI. This CDR3 comprises 15 residues. Trimming took 3 bases from V and 3 from J; bases not matched to a gene: 7. The CDR3 spells CASSPRTGLDTEAFF. The CDR3 nucleotides read TGTGCCAGCTCACCGCGGACAGGTCTGGACACTGAAGCTTTCTTT.

V usage is TRBV12-3 or TRBV12-4 and J usage is TRBJ1-5, with D possibly matching TRBD1 (5 bases). This CDR3 has 14 residues. The ends were cut back, 8 bases at V and 3 bases at J, with 14 bases in the middle. This CDR3 reads CASDWGPDNQPQHF. CDR3 DNA: TGTGCCAGCGACTGGGGACCGGACAATCAGCCCCAGCATTTT.

The chain is built from TRBV19 and TRBJ1-2; tentative D call: TRBD1 (5 bases). Trimming took off 6 bases at V and 4 bases at J, with 21 bases between the two ends. The V gene's germline CDR1 is LNHDA and CDR2 SQIVND (reference sequence). This CDR3 is 16 amino acids long. This CDR3 is CASSTHGTLSVYGYTF. The CDR3 DNA sequence: TGTGCCAGTAGCACGCACGGGACTCTAAGCGTCTATGGCTACACCTTC. The full variable domain, with the rest looked up from reference TRBV19 and TRBJ1-2, is DGGITQSPKYLFRKEGQNVTLSCEQNLNHDAMYWYRQDPGQGLRLIYYSQIVNDFQKGDIAEGYSVSREKKESFPLTVTSAQKNPTAFYLCASSTHGTLSVYGYTFGSGTRLTVV.

CDR3 DNA: TGTGCTAGTGGTGCCTCTAGCGGGGGCTCCTACGAGCAGTACTTC. Protein: CASGASSGGSYEQYF. The chain carries TRBV12-5 and TRBJ2-7; 10 bases align to TRBD2. The germline V gene has CDR1 LGHNT and CDR2 FRNRAP. Unmatched junction bases numbered 4, after V lost 5 bases and J lost 0 bases. The length of the CDR3 is 15 residues. Together with reference TRBV12-5 and TRBJ2-7, the CDR3 gives the full variable domain: DARVTQTPRHKVTEMGQEVTMRCQPILGHNTVFWYRQTMMQGLELLAYFRNRAPLDDSGMPKDRFSAEMPDATLATLKIQPSEPRDSAVYFCASGASSGGSYEQYFGPGTRLTVT.

V gene TRBV6-5 combines with J gene TRBJ2-7; the match to TRBD1 covers 8 bases. The ends lost 4 bases at V and 3 bases at J; junction bases unmatched: 11. This CDR3 comprises 16 residues. Germline assignment: CDR1 MNHEY and CDR2 SVGAGI. This CDR3 is CASSSGTGDQNYEQYF. The CDR3 region has the DNA TGTGCCAGCAGTTCCGGGACAGGCGATCAAAACTACGAGCAGTACTTC.

The chain links TRBV5-1 to TRBJ2-7, with D perhaps TRBD2 (7 bases). Trimming cost V 0 bases and J 1 base, with 11 bases left between them. The CDR3 runs to 15 residues. Germline values: CDR1 SGHRS, CDR2 YFSETQ. For the CDR3, the DNA is TGCGCCAGCAGCTTGGCGGGGGGCAATTCCTACGAGCAGTACTTC. Protein: CASSLAGGNSYEQYF.

The V gene is TRBV29-1, the J gene TRBJ1-5; no firm D call. The CDR3 runs to 14 residues. From germline, CDR1 is SQVTM and CDR2 ANQGSEA. The V and J ends lost 4 bases and 3 bases respectively, with 13 bases between them. CDR3 sequence (DNA): TGCAGCGTTGTGTCGGGCGGAAACAATCAGCCCCAGCATTTT. It yields the protein CSVVSGGNNQPQHF. Full variable domain (missing parts from reference TRBV29-1 and TRBJ1-5): SAVISQKPSRDICQRGTSLTIQCQVDSQVTMMFWYRQQPGQSLTLIATANQGSEATYESGFVIDKFPISRPNLTFSTLTVSNMSPEDSSIYLCSVVSGGNNQPQHFGDGTRLSIL.